This T cell receptor beta chain comes out of a study of blood T cell repertoires in COVID-19. Study-wide background: Both acute and convalescent COVID-19 samples were obtained from the United States, Italy and Spain.

Generated by immunoSEQ multiplex PCR, the TCRdb table keeps only in-frame clones and is missing some. Here the sample spans 9,000 to 10,000 clones, around 78% being singletons. Material for sequencing was peripheral blood. The clonotype comes from a human donor in a cohort sampled during active COVID-19.

CDR3 sequence: CASSSQGPNTEAFF. CDR3 nucleotides: TGTGCCAGCAGTTCACAGGGCCCGAACACTGAAGCTTTCTTT. V is TRBV6-5 and J is TRBJ1-1, with a tentative D call TRBD1 (6 bases). The CDR3 is 14 amino acids. Deletions cut 4 bases from V and 1 base from J, with 10 bases between. Germline V gene lookup returns CDR1 MNHEY and CDR2 SVGAGI.